The T cell receptor beta chain described here comes from a study of blood T cell repertoires in COVID-19. Across the study: Whether acute or convalescent, the COVID-19 samples came from the United States, Italy and Spain. T cells, B-cell-depleted T cells, or PBMCs supplied cDNA or gDNA.

The authors' processing: Counts of nucleated cells, estimated from reference gene primer amplification, were obtained. TCRdb's table, derived via immunoSEQ multiplex PCR, lists solely in-frame clones and lacks some. V, J and clone size are those of that table, while D and trimming were read from the DNA. There are about 140,000 clones in the sample; about 80% occur only once, and approximately 3.9% lies in the top ten. The length of the CDR3 is 16 residues. After removal of 5 bases from V and 7 bases from J, the junction contained 16 bases not matched to a gene. Germline lookup yields CDR1 SEHNR and CDR2 FQNEAQ (reference sequence).

This sequence originates from a woman aged 60-75 years with acute or convalescent COVID-19. Sequencing input: peripheral blood. The V gene is TRBV7-9, the J gene TRBJ1-2; TRBD1 matches at 7 bases. CDR3 bases: TGTGCCAGCAGCCAGGGGACAGCGAAAGTGACCGGTGGCTACACCTTC. Protein: CASSQGTAKVTGGYTF.